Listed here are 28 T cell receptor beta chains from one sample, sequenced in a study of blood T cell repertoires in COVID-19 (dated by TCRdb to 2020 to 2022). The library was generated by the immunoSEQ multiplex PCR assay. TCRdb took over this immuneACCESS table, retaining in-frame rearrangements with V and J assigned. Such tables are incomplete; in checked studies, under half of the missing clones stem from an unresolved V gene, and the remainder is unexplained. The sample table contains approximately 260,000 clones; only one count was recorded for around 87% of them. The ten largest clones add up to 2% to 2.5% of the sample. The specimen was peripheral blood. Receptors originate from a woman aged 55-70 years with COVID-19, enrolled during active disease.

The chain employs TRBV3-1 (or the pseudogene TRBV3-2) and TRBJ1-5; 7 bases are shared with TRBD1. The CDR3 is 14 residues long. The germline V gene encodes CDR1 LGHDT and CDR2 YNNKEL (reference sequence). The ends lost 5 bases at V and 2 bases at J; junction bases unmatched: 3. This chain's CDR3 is CASSTTGGNQPQHF. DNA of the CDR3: TGTGCCAGCAGCACTACAGGGGGCAATCAGCCCCAGCATTTT.

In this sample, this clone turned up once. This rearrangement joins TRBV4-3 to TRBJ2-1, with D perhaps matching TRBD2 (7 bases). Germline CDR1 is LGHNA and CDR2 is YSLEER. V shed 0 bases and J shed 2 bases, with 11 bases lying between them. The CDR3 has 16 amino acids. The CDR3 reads CASSQDRGGAYNEQFF. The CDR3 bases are TGCGCCAGCAGCCAAGATAGGGGGGGGGCCTACAATGAGCAGTTCTTC.

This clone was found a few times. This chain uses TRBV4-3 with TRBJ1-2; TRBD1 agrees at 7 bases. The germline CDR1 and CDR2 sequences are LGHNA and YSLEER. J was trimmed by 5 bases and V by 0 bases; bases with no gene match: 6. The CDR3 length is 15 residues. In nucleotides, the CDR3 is TGCGCCAGCAGCCAAGAGACAGGGACTCGGTATGGCTACACCTTC. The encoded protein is CASSQETGTRYGYTF.

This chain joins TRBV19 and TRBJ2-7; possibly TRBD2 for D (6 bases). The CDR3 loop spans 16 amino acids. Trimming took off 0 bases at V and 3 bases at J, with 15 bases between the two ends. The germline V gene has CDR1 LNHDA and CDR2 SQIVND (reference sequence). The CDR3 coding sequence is TGTGCCAGTAGTATAGATTTTGAGACGGGGGTCTACGAGCAGTACTTC. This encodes CASSIDFETGVYEQYF.

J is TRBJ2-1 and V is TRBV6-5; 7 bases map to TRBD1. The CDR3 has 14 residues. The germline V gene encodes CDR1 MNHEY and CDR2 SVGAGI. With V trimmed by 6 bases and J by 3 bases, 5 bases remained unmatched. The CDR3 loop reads CASSRQGRYNEQFF. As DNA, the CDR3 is TGTGCCAGCAGCAGACAGGGCCGCTACAATGAGCAGTTCTTC.

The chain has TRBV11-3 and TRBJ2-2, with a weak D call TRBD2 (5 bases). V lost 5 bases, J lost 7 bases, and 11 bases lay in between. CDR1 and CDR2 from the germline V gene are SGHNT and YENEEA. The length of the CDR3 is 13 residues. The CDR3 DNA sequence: TGTGCCAGCAGCCCTACTCGGGGCGGGGAGCTGTTTTTT. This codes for CASSPTRGGELFF. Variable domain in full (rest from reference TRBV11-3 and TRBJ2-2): EAGVVQSPRYKIIEKKQPVAFWCNPISGHNTLYWYLQNLGQGPELLIRYENEEAVDDSQLPKDRFSAERLKGVDSTLKIQPAELGDSAVYLCASSPTRGGELFFGEGSRLTVL.

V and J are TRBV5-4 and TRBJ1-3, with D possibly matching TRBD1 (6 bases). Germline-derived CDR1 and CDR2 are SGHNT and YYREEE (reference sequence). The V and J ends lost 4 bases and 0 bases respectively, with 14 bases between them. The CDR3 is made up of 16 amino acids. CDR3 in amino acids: CASSATGYNSGNTIYF. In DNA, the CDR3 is TGTGCCAGCAGCGCGACAGGTTACAACTCTGGAAACACCATATATTTT. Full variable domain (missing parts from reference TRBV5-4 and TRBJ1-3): ETGVTQSPTHLIKTRGQQVTLRCSSQSGHNTVSWYQQALGQGPQFIFQYYREEENGRGNFPPRFSGLQFPNYSSELNVNALELDDSALYLCASSATGYNSGNTIYFGEGSWLTVV.

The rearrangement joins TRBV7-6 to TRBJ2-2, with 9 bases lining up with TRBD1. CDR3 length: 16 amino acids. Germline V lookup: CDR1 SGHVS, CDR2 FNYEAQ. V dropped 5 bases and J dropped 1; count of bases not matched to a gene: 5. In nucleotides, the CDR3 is TGTGCCAGCAGCCCGAGACAGGGGGAGAACACCGGGGAGCTGTTTTTT. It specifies CASSPRQGENTGELFF.

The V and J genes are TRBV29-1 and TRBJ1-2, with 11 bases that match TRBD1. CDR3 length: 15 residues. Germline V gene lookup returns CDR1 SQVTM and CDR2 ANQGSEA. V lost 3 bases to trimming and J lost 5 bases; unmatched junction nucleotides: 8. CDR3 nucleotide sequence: TGCAGCGTTGAGGGAGGACAGGGGGCAGAGTATGGCTACACCTTC. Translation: CSVEGGQGAEYGYTF.

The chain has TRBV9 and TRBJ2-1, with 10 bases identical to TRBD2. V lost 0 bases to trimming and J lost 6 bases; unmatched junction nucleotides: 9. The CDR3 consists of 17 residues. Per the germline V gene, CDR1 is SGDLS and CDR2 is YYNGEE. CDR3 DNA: TGTGCCAGCAGCGTAGCTGATCTAGCGGGGGCCATCAATGAGCAGTTCTTC. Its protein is CASSVADLAGAINEQFF.

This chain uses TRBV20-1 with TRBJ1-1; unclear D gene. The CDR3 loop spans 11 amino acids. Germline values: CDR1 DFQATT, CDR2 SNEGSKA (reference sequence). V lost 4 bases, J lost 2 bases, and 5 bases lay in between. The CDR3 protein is CSAISNTEAFF. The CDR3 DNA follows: TGCAGTGCTATTAGTAACACTGAAGCTTTCTTT.

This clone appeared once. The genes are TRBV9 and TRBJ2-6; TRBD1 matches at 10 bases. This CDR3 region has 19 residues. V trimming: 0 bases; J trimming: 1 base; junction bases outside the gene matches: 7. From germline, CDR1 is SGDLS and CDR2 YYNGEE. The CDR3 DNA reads TGTGCCAGCAGCGTAGGTCCCGGGACAGGGGTATCTGGGGCCAACGTCCTGACTTTC. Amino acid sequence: CASSVGPGTGVSGANVLTF.

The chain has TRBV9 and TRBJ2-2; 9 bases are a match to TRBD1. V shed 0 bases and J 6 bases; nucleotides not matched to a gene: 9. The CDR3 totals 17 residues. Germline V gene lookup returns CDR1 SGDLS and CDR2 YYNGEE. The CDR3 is CASSVGGQGGPAGELFF. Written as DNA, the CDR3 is TGTGCCAGCAGCGTAGGGGGACAGGGCGGCCCGGCCGGGGAGCTGTTTTTT.

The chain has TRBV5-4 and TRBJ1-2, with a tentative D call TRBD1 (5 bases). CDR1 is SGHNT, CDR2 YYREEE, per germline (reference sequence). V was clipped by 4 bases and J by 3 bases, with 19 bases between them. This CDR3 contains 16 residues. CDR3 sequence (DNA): TGTGCCAGCAGCCTACGGGCGGGAGGACAAGACTATGGCTACACCTTC. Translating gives CASSLRAGGQDYGYTF.

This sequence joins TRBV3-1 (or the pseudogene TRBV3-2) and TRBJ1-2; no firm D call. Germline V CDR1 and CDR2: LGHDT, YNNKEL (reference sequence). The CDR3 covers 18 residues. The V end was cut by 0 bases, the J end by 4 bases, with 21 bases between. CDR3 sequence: CASSQDYQGMRGGYGYTF. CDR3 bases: TGTGCCAGCAGCCAAGATTATCAAGGGATGCGAGGAGGCTATGGCTACACCTTC.

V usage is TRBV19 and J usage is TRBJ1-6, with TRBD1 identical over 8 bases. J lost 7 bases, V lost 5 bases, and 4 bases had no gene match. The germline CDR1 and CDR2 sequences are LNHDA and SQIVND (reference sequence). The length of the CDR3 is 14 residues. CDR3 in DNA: TGTGCCAGTAGTCCGGACAGGGCAAATTCACCCCTCCACTTT. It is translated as CASSPDRANSPLHF.

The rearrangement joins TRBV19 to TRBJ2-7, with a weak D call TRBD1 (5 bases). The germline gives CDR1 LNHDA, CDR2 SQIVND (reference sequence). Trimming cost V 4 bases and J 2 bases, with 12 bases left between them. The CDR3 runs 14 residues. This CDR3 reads CASSNQGLTYEQYF. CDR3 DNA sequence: TGTGCCAGTAGTAATCAGGGTCTCACCTACGAGCAGTACTTC.

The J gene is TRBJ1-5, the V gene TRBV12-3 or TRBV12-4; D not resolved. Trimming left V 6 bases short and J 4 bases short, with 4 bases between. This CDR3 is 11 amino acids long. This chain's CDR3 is CASSRNQPQHF. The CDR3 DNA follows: TGTGCCAGCAGCCGTAATCAGCCCCAGCATTTT.

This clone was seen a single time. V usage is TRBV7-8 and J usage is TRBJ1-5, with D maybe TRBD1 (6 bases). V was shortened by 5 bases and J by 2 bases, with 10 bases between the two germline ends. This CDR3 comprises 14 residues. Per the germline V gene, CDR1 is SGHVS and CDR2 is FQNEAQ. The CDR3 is CASSLTGRNQPQHF. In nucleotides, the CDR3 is TGTGCCAGCAGCCTGACAGGACGCAATCAGCCCCAGCATTTT.

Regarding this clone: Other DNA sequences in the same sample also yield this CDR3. This CDR3 is CASSADRGLYEQYF. CDR3 bases: TGTGCCAGCAGTGCGGACAGGGGGCTCTACGAGCAGTACTTC. The J gene is TRBJ2-7, the V gene TRBV2, with 11 bases that match TRBD1. Trimming at V came to 4 bases and at J to 3 bases, leaving 2 bases not matched to a gene. This CDR3 region has 14 residues. The germline V gene encodes CDR1 SNHLY and CDR2 FYNNEI.

Written as DNA, the CDR3 is TGTGCCAGCAGCATCGGGACAGGGAAACAAGAGACCCAGTACTTC. This encodes CASSIGTGKQETQYF. The chain recombines TRBV7-7 with TRBJ2-5; TRBD1 matches at 9 bases. V lost 5 bases and J lost 2; bases outside the gene matches: 6. The CDR3 extends over 15 amino acids. Germline loops: CDR1 SSHAT, CDR2 FNYEAQ (reference sequence).

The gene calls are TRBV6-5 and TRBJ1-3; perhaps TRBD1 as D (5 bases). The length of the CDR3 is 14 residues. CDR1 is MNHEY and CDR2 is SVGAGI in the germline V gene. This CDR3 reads CGGGLARSGNTIYF. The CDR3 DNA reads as TGTGGGGGGGGTCTTGCCCGCTCTGGAAACACCATATATTTT.

CDR3 nucleotides: TGCGCCAGCAGCCAAGTAGCAGGGGCGAATGAGCAGTTCTTC. As protein: CASSQVAGANEQFF. The rearrangement joins TRBV4-1 to TRBJ2-1; maybe TRBD1 (6 bases). The V end lost 1 base, the J end lost 7 bases, and 11 bases lay between the germline ends. The CDR3 loop spans 14 amino acids. Germline CDR1 MGHRA, CDR2 YSYEKL.

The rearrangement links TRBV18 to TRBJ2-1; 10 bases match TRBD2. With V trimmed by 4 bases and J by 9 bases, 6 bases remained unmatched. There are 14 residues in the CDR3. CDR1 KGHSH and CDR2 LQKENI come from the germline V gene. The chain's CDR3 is CASSRERGGPEQFF. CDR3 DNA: TGTGCCAGCTCACGGGAGCGGGGGGGACCTGAGCAGTTCTTC.

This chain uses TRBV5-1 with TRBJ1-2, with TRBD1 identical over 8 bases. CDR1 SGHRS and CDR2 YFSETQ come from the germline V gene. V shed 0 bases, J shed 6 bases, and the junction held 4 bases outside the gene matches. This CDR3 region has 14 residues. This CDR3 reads CASSLDSGGNGYTF. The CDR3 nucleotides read TGCGCCAGCAGCTTGGATTCAGGGGGCAATGGCTACACCTTC.

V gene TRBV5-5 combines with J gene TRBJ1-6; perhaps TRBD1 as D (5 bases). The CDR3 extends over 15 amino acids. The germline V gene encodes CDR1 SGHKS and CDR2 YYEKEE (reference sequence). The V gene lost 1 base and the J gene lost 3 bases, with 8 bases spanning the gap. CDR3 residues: CASSLTTVYNSPLHF. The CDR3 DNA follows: TGTGCCAGCAGCTTGACGACAGTCTATAATTCACCCCTCCACTTT.

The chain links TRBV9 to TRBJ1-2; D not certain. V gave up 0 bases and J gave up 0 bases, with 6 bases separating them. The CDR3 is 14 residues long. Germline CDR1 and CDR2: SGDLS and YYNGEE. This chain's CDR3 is CASSVDVANYGYTF. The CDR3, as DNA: TGTGCCAGCAGCGTAGACGTAGCTAACTATGGCTACACCTTC.

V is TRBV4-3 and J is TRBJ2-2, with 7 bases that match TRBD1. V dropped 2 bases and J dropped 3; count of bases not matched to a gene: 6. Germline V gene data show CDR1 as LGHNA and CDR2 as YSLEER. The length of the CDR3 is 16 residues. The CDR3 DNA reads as TGCGCCAGCAGCCAACGACAGGGTCCTTACACCGGGGAGCTGTTTTTT. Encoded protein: CASSQRQGPYTGELFF.